Below are 6 T cell receptor beta chains sequenced from a single sample in a study of blood T cell repertoires in COVID-19. Assay: immunoSEQ multiplex PCR; the TCRdb copy retains only in-frame clones and omits some. The sample includes 100,000 to 140,000 clones, about 91% of them seen just once. The sequencing sample was made of peripheral blood. The origin of the receptors is a man in his fifties or sixties with active or convalescent COVID-19.

The rearrangement links TRBV5-7 to TRBJ2-7; TRBD2 matches 7 bases. TRBV5-7 is given ORF status, its function remaining uncertain. V lost 1 base to trimming and J lost 1 base; unmatched junction nucleotides: 8. The CDR3 has 16 residues. As DNA, the CDR3 is TGTGCCAGCAGCTTGACTGAGCGGGACGGTTCCTACGAGCAGTACTTC. This translates into CASSLTERDGSYEQYF.

This chain uses TRBV6-1 with TRBJ2-1; maybe TRBD2 (6 bases). The germline V gene has CDR1 MNHNS and CDR2 SASEGT. This CDR3 is 15 amino acids long. Deletions cut 3 bases from V and 5 bases from J, with 14 bases between. The CDR3 here is CASSDGAAGHNEQFF. The DNA of the CDR3 is TGTGCCAGCAGTGACGGGGCGGCGGGGCACAATGAGCAGTTCTTC.

The chain is built from TRBV18 and TRBJ1-4; D is unresolved. The V and J ends lost 2 bases and 0 bases respectively, with 4 bases between them. The CDR3 loop spans 14 amino acids. Germline V gene lookup returns CDR1 KGHSH and CDR2 LQKENI. CDR3 bases: TGTGCCAGCTCACCATCCTCAACTAATGAAAAACTGTTTTTT. It specifies CASSPSSTNEKLFF.

V gene TRBV24-1 combines with J gene TRBJ1-2; D is unresolved. The length of the CDR3 is 12 residues. CDR1 and CDR2 (germline): KGHDR, SFDVKD. The germline V and J ends were trimmed by 7 bases and 2 bases, with 7 bases remaining between them. This CDR3 reads CATRGLNYGYTF. The CDR3 nucleotides read TGTGCCACCAGGGGCTTGAACTATGGCTACACCTTC.

The genes are TRBV7-9 and TRBJ1-2; no clear D gene. V dropped 6 bases and J dropped 0 bases, with 11 bases sitting between them. Looked up from germline, CDR1 is SEHNR and CDR2 is FQNEAQ (reference sequence). The CDR3 sequence is 14 residues long. The CDR3 DNA sequence: TGTGCCAGCAGTTACGACACGACTAACTATGGCTACACCTTC. Translation gives CASSYDTTNYGYTF.

The rearrangement uses TRBV6-2 or TRBV6-3 and TRBJ2-3, with 12 bases aligning to TRBD2. The V segment lost 4 bases and the J segment 4 bases; nucleotides outside the gene matches: 3. Germline assignment: CDR1 MNHEY and CDR2 SVGEGT. CDR3 size: 15 residues. CDR3 residues: CASSFRLAGADTQYF. The CDR3 nucleotides read TGTGCCAGCAGTTTCCGACTAGCGGGAGCAGATACGCAGTATTTT.